This T cell receptor (beta chain) derives from a study of technical replicates of blood from a few donors. Here immunoSEQ multiplex PCR was the method, and the copy in TCRdb shows in-frame clones only, minus some. The sample lists tens of thousands of clones, about 90% occurring once. The CDR3 has 14 amino acids. Germline V gives CDR1 GTSNPN, CDR2 SVGIG (reference sequence). This clonotype was sampled from a human donor in good health. Sequencing was done on a sample of T cells isolated from PBMCs. The J gene is TRBJ2-2, the V gene TRBV30; 7 bases match TRBD2. The CDR3 DNA reads TGTGCTGCTACGACTAGCCCGAACACCGGGGAGCTGTTTTTT. Translation gives CAATTSPNTGELFF. The full variable domain, in which reference TRBV30 and TRBJ2-2 provide the parts outside the CDR3, is SQTIHQWPATLVQPVGSPLSLECTVEGTSNPNLYWYRQAAGRGLQLLFYSVGIGQISSEVPQNLSASRPQDRQFILSSKKLLLSDSGFYLCAATTSPNTGELFFGEGSRLTVL.